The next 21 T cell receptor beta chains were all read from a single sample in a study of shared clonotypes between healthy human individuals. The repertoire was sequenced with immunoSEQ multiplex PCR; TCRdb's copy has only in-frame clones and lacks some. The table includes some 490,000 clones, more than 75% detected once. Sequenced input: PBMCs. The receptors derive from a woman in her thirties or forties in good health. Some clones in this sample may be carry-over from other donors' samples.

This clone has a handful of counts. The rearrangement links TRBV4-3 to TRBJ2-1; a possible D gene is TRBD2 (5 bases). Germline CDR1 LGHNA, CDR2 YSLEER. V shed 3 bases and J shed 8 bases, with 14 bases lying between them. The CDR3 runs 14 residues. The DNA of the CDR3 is TGCGCCAGCAGCCAGGGTTTAGAGAGGGATGAGCAGTTCTTC. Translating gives CASSQGLERDEQFF.

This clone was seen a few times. CDR3 protein: CASSTSRVSGNTIYF. In nucleotides, the CDR3 is TGTGCCAGTAGCACCAGCAGGGTCTCTGGAAACACCATATATTTT. The chain is built from TRBV19 and TRBJ1-3, with D maybe TRBD1 (5 bases). The germline V gene encodes CDR1 LNHDA and CDR2 SQIVND (reference sequence). The V and J ends lost 6 bases and 0 bases respectively, with 12 bases between them. There are 15 residues in the CDR3. The variable domain in full, with the rest retrieved from reference TRBV19 and TRBJ1-3, is DGGITQSPKYLFRKEGQNVTLSCEQNLNHDAMYWYRQDPGQGLRLIYYSQIVNDFQKGDIAEGYSVSREKKESFPLTVTSAQKNPTAFYLCASSTSRVSGNTIYFGEGSWLTVV.

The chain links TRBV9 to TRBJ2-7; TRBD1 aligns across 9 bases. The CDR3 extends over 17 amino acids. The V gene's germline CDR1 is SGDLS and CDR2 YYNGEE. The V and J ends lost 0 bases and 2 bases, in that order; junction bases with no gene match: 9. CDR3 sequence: CASSVVVRDRVPYEQYF. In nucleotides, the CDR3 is TGTGCCAGCAGCGTAGTAGTGAGGGACAGGGTCCCCTACGAGCAGTACTTC. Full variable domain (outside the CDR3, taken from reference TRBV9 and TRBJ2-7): DSGVTQTPKHLITATGQRVTLRCSPRSGDLSVYWYQQSLDQGLQFLIQYYNGEERAKGNILERFSAQQFPDLHSELNLSSLELGDSALYFCASSVVVRDRVPYEQYFGPGTRLTVT.

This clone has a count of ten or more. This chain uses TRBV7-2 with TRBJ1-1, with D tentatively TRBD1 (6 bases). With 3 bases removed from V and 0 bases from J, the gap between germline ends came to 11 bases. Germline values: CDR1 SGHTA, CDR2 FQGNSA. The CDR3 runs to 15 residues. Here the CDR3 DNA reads TGTGCCAGCAGCTTCGGACAGAACATGAACACTGAAGCTTTCTTT. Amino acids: CASSFGQNMNTEAFF.

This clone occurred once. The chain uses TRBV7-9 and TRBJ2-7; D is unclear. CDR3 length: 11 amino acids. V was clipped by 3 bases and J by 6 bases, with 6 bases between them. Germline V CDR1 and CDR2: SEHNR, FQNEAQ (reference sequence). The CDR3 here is CASSLNSEQYF. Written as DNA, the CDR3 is TGTGCCAGCAGCTTGAATAGCGAGCAGTACTTC. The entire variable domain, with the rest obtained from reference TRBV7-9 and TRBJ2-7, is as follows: DTGVSQNPRHKITKRGQNVTFRCDPISEHNRLYWYRQTLGQGPEFLTYFQNEAQLEKSRLLSDRFSAERPKGSFSTLEIQRTEQGDSAMYLCASSLNSEQYFGPGTRLTVT.

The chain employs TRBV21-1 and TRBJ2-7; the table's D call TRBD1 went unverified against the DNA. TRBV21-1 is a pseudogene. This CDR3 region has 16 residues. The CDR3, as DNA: TGTGCCAGCAGCCTTCTCGCACAGGGAGACCCCTATGAGCAGTACTTC. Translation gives CASSLLAQGDPYEQYF.

CDR3 in DNA: TGCGCCAGCAGCAGCCTGGCAGCGGGCAACACCGGGGAGCTGTTTTTT. Its protein product is CASSSLAAGNTGELFF. V gene TRBV5-1 combines with J gene TRBJ2-2; tentative D call: TRBD2 (6 bases). V lost 4 bases to trimming and J lost 2 bases, with 15 bases between them. CDR3 length: 16 amino acids. The germline gives CDR1 SGHRS, CDR2 YFSETQ.

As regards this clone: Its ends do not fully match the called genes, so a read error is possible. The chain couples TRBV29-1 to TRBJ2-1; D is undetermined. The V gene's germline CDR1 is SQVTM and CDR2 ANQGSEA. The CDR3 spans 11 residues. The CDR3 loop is CSAQPYNERFF. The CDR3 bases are TGCAGCGCACAGCCCTACAATGAGCGGTTCTTC.

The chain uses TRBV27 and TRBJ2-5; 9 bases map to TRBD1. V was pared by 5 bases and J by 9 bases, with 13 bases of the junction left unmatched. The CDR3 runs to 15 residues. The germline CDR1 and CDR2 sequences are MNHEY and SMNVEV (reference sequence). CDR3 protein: CASSEGQGIGEPQYF. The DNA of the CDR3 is TGTGCCAGCAGTGAGGGACAGGGTATCGGTGAGCCCCAGTACTTC.

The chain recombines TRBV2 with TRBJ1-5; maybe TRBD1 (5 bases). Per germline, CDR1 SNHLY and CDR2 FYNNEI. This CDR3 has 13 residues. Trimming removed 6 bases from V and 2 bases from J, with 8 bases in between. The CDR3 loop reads CASSQGGNQPQHF. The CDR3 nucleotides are TGTGCCAGCAGCCAGGGAGGCAATCAGCCCCAGCATTTT. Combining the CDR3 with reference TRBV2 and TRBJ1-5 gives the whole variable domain EPEVTQTPSHQVTQMGQEVILRCVPISNHLYFYWYRQILGQKVEFLVSFYNNEISEKSEIFDDQFSVERPDGSNFTLKIRSTKLEDSAMYFCASSQGGNQPQHFGDGTRLSIL.

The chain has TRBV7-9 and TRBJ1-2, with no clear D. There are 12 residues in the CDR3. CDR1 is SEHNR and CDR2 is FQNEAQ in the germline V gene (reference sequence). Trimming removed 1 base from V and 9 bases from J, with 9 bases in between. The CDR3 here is CASSLEAGSYTF. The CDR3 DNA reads TGTGCCAGCAGCTTAGAGGCTGGGAGCTACACCTTC.

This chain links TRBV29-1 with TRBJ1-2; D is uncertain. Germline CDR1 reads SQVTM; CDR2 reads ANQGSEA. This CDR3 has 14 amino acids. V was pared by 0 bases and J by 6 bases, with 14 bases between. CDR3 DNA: TGCAGCGTTGAAGAAGCGGCAGGAGTGGATGGCTACACCTTC. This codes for CSVEEAAGVDGYTF. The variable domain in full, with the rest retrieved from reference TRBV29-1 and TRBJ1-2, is SAVISQKPSRDICQRGTSLTIQCQVDSQVTMMFWYRQQPGQSLTLIATANQGSEATYESGFVIDKFPISRPNLTFSTLTVSNMSPEDSSIYLCSVEEAAGVDGYTFGSGTRLTVV.

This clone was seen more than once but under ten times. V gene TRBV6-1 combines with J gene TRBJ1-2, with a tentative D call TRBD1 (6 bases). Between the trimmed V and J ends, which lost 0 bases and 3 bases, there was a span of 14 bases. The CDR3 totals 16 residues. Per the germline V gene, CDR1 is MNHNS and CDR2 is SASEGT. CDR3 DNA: TGTGCCAGCAGTGAAGCGCTAGGACAGAACCACTATGGCTACACCTTC. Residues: CASSEALGQNHYGYTF.

CDR3 coding DNA: TGCGCCAGCAGCTCCCCTAGCGGGAGCTCCTACAATGAGCAGTTCTTC. Amino acid sequence: CASSSPSGSSYNEQFF. The V gene is TRBV4-1, the J gene TRBJ2-1, with 10 bases fitting TRBD2. CDR3 size: 16 residues. CDR1 and CDR2 (germline): MGHRA, YSYEKL. V was pared by 5 bases and J by 0 bases, with 4 bases of the junction left unmatched.

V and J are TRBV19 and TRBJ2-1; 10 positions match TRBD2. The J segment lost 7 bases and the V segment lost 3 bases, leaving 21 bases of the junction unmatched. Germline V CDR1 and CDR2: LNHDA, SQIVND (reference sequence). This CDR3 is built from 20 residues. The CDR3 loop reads CASSILQGGSSSGSGNEQFF. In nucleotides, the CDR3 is TGTGCCAGTAGTATTTTGCAGGGAGGTTCATCTAGCGGGAGTGGGAATGAGCAGTTCTTC.

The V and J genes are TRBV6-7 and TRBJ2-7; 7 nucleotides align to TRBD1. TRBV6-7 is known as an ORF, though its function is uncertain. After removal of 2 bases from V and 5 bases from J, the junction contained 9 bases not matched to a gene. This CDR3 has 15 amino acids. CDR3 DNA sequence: TGTGCCAGCAGTTACACGGGACAGCGCGGCAACGAGCAGTACTTC. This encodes CASSYTGQRGNEQYF.

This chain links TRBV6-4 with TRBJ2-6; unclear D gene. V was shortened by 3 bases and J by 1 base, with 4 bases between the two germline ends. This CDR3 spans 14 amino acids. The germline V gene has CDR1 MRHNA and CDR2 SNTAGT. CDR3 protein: CASSDLSGANVLTF. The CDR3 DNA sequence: TGTGCCAGCAGTGATTTGTCTGGGGCCAACGTCCTGACTTTC.

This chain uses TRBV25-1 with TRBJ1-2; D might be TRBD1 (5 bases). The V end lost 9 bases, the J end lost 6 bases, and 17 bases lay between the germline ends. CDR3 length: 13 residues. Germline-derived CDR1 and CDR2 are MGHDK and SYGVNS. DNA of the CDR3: TGTGCCAGGGCCCCCGGGGGTGAGGATGGCTACACCTTC. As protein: CARAPGGEDGYTF.

CDR3 bases: TGTGCCAGCAGTTGGCTAGCGGATGCCACCGCCTACGAGCAGTACTTC. Translated, it gives CASSWLADATAYEQYF. The gene calls are TRBV6-4 and TRBJ2-7; 7 positions agree with TRBD2. Trimming at V came to 5 bases and at J to 2 bases, leaving 12 bases not matched to a gene. CDR1 is MRHNA, CDR2 SNTAGT, per germline. The CDR3 sequence is 16 residues long.

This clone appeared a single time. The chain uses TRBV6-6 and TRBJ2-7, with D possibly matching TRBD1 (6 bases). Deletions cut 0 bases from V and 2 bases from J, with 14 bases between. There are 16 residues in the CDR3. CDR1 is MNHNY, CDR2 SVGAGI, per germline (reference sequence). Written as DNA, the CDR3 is TGTGCCAGCAGTTACTCGACAGGACTTCGGGCCTACGAGCAGTACTTC. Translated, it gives CASSYSTGLRAYEQYF.

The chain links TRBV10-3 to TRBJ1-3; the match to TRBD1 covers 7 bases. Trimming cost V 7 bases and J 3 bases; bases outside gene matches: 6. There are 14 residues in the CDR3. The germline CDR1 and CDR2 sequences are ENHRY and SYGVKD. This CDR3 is CAIKGQGGGNTIYF. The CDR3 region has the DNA TGTGCCATCAAGGGCCAGGGGGGTGGAAACACCATATATTTT.